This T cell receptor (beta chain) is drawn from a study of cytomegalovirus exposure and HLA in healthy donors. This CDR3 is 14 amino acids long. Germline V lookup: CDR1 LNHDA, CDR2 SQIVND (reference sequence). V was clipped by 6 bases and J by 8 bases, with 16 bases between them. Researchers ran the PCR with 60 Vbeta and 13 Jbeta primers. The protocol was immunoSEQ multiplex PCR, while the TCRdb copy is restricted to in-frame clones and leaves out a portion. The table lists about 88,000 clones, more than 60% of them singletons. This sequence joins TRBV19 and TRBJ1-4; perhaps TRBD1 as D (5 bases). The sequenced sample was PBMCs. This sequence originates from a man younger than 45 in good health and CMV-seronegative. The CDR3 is CASSWPGEGEKLFF. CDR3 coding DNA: TGTGCCAGTAGCTGGCCGGGGGAGGGCGAAAAACTGTTTTTT.